Ten or more counts support the clone carrying this TCR beta chain. Its antigen is still unknown. This record belongs to a study of T cells in Graves' hyperthyroidism and ophthalmopathy. General study points: Expanded thyroid clonotypes (above 0.001) were mostly also found in blood.

Looked up from germline, CDR1 is SGHRS and CDR2 is YFSETQ. With 1 base removed from V and 1 base from J, the gap between germline ends came to 11 bases. There are 15 residues in the CDR3. The investigators amplified TCR beta CDR3 regions from RNA transcripts. HTBI primers were employed in a first-round RT-PCR of the TCR CDR3. From the multiplex PCR reads, TCRdb called clonotypes with MiXCR, one entry per CDR3 protein. The sample shows approximately 300,000 distinct CDR3 sequences, about 18% of them seen only once. This clonotype was sampled from a woman aged 55-69 years with Graves' ophthalmopathy. Sequenced material: blood. The V call is TRBV5-1, the J call TRBJ1-1; D unclear. Here the CDR3 DNA reads TGCGCCAGCAGCTTGTCTGTAGGTTCGAACACTGAAGCTTTCTTT. This gives the protein CASSLSVGSNTEAFF.